This T cell receptor beta chain came from a study of blood T cell repertoires in COVID-19. Looking at the study overall: Whether acute or convalescent, the COVID-19 samples came from the United States, Italy and Spain.

Here immunoSEQ multiplex PCR was the method, and the copy in TCRdb shows in-frame clones only, minus some. The sample has about 130,000 clones, roughly three quarters seen once. Germline CDR1 and CDR2: SGHDT and YYEEEE. V lost 1 base and J lost 8, with 16 bases in between. The CDR3 sequence is 16 residues long. The V call is TRBV5-6, the J call TRBJ1-6; D call uncertain. The sequence was obtained from an elderly man with acute or convalescent COVID-19. Sequenced material: peripheral blood. This chain's CDR3 is CASSLFGSGIHSPLHF. The CDR3, as DNA: TGTGCCAGCAGCTTGTTTGGTTCAGGAATACATTCACCCCTCCACTTT. The entire variable domain, with the rest obtained from reference TRBV5-6 and TRBJ1-6, is as follows: DAGVTQSPTHLIKTRGQQVTLRCSPKSGHDTVSWYQQALGQGPQFIFQYYEEEERQRGNFPDRFSGHQFPNYSSELNVNALLLGDSALYLCASSLFGSGIHSPLHFGNGTRLTVT.